The next 21 T cell receptor beta chains were all read from a single sample in a study of T cells after posttransplantation cyclophosphamide. Data came from immunoSEQ multiplex PCR; TCRdb stores just in-frame clones and leaves some out. Found here are some 66,000 clones, about 94% of them singletons; the top ten hold roughly 2.9%. What was sequenced was PBMCs. These TCRs come from a woman aged 25 to 39 in good health and a related stem cell transplant donor.

The chain recombines TRBV29-1 with TRBJ2-7; 7 nucleotides align to TRBD1. The V gene end was trimmed by 6 bases and the J gene end by 0 bases; junction bases not matched to a gene: 5. CDR1 is SQVTM, CDR2 ANQGSEA, per germline. The CDR3 sequence is 13 residues long. The CDR3 DNA sequence: TGCAGCGTGAGGGGACAGACCTCCTACGAGCAGTACTTC. Residues: CSVRGQTSYEQYF.

This chain joins TRBV10-2 and TRBJ1-1, with D maybe TRBD1 (6 bases). The CDR3 runs 15 residues. V was shortened by 2 bases and J by 4 bases, with 14 bases between the two germline ends. Germline CDR1 WSHSY, CDR2 SAAADI. The CDR3 loop reads CASSEEDRWGTEAFF. The DNA for the CDR3 is TGCGCCAGCAGTGAGGAAGACAGGTGGGGCACTGAAGCTTTCTTT.

This chain connects TRBV5-1 to TRBJ2-5, with D possibly being TRBD2 (5 bases). V lost 5 bases and J 5 bases, leaving 16 bases between the germline ends. Germline V lookup: CDR1 SGHRS, CDR2 YFSETQ. This CDR3 is 14 amino acids long. This CDR3 reads CASSSRTSAETQYF. CDR3 coding DNA: TGCGCCAGCAGTTCGAGGACTTCAGCGGAGACCCAGTACTTC.

This clone was seen just once. This rearrangement joins TRBV28 to TRBJ1-1, with D possibly TRBD1 on 6 matching bases. Deletions cut 9 bases from V and 4 bases from J, with 24 bases between. CDR1 is MDHEN and CDR2 is SYDVKM in the germline V gene. CDR3 length equals 16 residues. The CDR3, as DNA: TGTGCCAGTTACCCCGGGACAAGAAGGAGGACCACTGAAGCTTTCTTT. Protein: CASYPGTRRRTTEAFF.

V gene TRBV7-2 combines with J gene TRBJ2-1; D unclear. The CDR3 runs to 13 residues. The germline V gene encodes CDR1 SGHTA and CDR2 FQGNSA. V was cut by 2 bases and J by 8 bases, with 10 bases left in between. The CDR3 DNA is TGTGCCAGCAGCTTAAACCCGAGCGATGAGCAGTTCTTC. Amino acids: CASSLNPSDEQFF.

This chain connects TRBV19 to TRBJ2-2; D call uncertain. V shed 6 bases and J shed 6 bases, with 14 bases lying between them. Germline values: CDR1 LNHDA, CDR2 SQIVND (reference sequence). The CDR3 sequence is 14 residues long. The CDR3 sequence is CASRSTPKAGELFF. The CDR3 DNA reads as TGTGCCAGTAGATCGACACCAAAGGCCGGGGAGCTGTTTTTT.

This sequence joins TRBV19 and TRBJ1-5; no firm D call. The length of the CDR3 is 16 residues. Trimming shortened V by 3 bases and J by 0 bases, and 12 bases separated the two germline ends. Germline V gene lookup returns CDR1 LNHDA and CDR2 SQIVND (reference sequence). The CDR3 region is CASSITRHYSNQPQHF. The CDR3 nucleotides read TGTGCCAGTAGTATTACGAGACACTATAGCAATCAGCCCCAGCATTTT.

The chain combines TRBV4-1 with TRBJ2-3, with 7 bases fitting TRBD2. CDR3 length: 17 amino acids. Germline V gene data show CDR1 as MGHRA and CDR2 as YSYEKL. V was pared by 4 bases and J by 5 bases, with 15 bases of the junction left unmatched. CDR3 DNA sequence: TGCGCCAGCAGCCTTGTAGTAGCGGGTGGAGGTTTAGATACGCAGTATTTT. This codes for CASSLVVAGGGLDTQYF.

The CDR3 DNA is TGCGCCAGCAGCCAAGATATCGGGCCCCGCTCTGGAAACACCATATATTTT. Protein sequence: CASSQDIGPRSGNTIYF. This rearrangement joins TRBV4-1 to TRBJ1-3; D is uncertain. This CDR3 is built from 17 residues. V lost 0 bases and J lost 0, with 12 bases in between. Per germline, CDR1 MGHRA and CDR2 YSYEKL.

This chain joins TRBV18 and TRBJ2-2, with TRBD1 matching over 8 bases. Per the germline V gene, CDR1 is KGHSH and CDR2 is LQKENI. V trimming: 6 bases; J trimming: 1 base; junction bases outside the gene matches: 4. This CDR3 spans 15 amino acids. CDR3 coding DNA: TGTGCCAGCTCGTCCGGGACAGGGAACACCGGGGAGCTGTTTTTT. Amino acid sequence: CASSSGTGNTGELFF. Filled out from reference TRBV18 and TRBJ2-2, the complete variable domain reads NAGVMQNPRHLVRRRGQEARLRCSPMKGHSHVYWYRQLPEEGLKFMVYLQKENIIDESGMPKERFSAEFPKEGPSILRIQQVVRGDSAAYFCASSSGTGNTGELFFGEGSRLTVL.

V usage is TRBV4-2 and J usage is TRBJ1-4; no reliable D call. The germline V gene encodes CDR1 LGHNA and CDR2 YNFKEQ. This CDR3 comprises 17 residues. Trimming cost V 0 bases and J 2 bases, with 13 bases left between them. The CDR3 DNA reads TGTGCCAGCAGCCAAGATTCGGACCAAGCGACTAATGAAAAACTGTTTTTT. This sequence encodes CASSQDSDQATNEKLFF.

The chain uses TRBV29-1 and TRBJ2-5; D is perhaps TRBD2 (6 bases). Germline V lookup: CDR1 SQVTM, CDR2 ANQGSEA. The CDR3 sequence is 15 residues long. V was shortened by 0 bases and J by 4 bases, with 15 bases between the two germline ends. CDR3 region: CSVEDRRGLRETQYF. The DNA of the CDR3 is TGCAGCGTTGAAGATCGGCGGGGACTGCGAGAGACCCAGTACTTC.

In its sample, this clone was seen a few times. The rearrangement links TRBV7-8 to TRBJ2-1; the D call may be TRBD1 or TRBD2 (6 bases each). V was shortened by 1 base and J by 2 bases, with 18 bases between the two germline ends. This CDR3 contains 18 residues. Per germline, CDR1 SGHVS and CDR2 FQNEAQ. This chain's CDR3 is CASSLVILSGGAYNEQFF. CDR3 sequence (DNA): TGTGCCAGCAGCTTAGTAATACTGTCCGGGGGCGCCTACAATGAGCAGTTCTTC.

The chain uses TRBV7-9 and TRBJ2-1, with a tentative D call TRBD2 (6 bases). The ends were cut back, 10 bases at V and 0 bases at J, with 10 bases in the middle. Germline V gene data show CDR1 as SEHNR and CDR2 as FQNEAQ (reference sequence). CDR3 size: 13 residues. CDR3 protein: CAIAVNSYNEQFF. Here the CDR3 DNA reads TGTGCCATAGCGGTGAACTCCTACAATGAGCAGTTCTTC.

The chain is built from TRBV2 and TRBJ1-6, with a tentative D call TRBD1 (6 bases). V was shortened by 6 bases and J by 0 bases, with 9 bases between the two germline ends. This CDR3 is built from 15 residues. CDR1 is SNHLY and CDR2 is FYNNEI in the germline V gene. The CDR3: CASRYRDSYNSPLHF. CDR3 nucleotides: TGTGCCAGCAGATACAGGGACTCCTATAATTCACCCCTCCACTTT.

The chain carries TRBV19 and TRBJ2-5; TRBD2 aligns across 11 bases. The V and J ends lost 5 bases and 5 bases, in that order; junction bases with no gene match: 7. CDR3 length equals 15 residues. Germline loops: CDR1 LNHDA, CDR2 SQIVND (reference sequence). The CDR3 loop is CASSQLAGVDETQYF. The CDR3 nucleotides are TGTGCCAGTAGTCAACTAGCGGGGGTGGATGAGACCCAGTACTTC.

This chain joins TRBV10-1 and TRBJ1-5; tentatively, D is TRBD1 (5 bases). In germline, CDR1 is WNHNN, CDR2 SYGVQD (reference sequence). The CDR3 length is 18 residues. V was shortened by 0 bases and J by 0 bases, with 15 bases between the two germline ends. CDR3 in amino acids: CASSESTFRAYSNQPQHF. For the CDR3, the DNA is TGCGCCAGCAGTGAGTCGACTTTCAGGGCCTATAGCAATCAGCCCCAGCATTTT.

This chain uses TRBV6-5 with TRBJ2-3; D may be TRBD1 (5 bases). V lost 0 bases, J lost 3 bases, and 10 bases lay in between. Per the germline V gene, CDR1 is MNHEY and CDR2 is SVGAGI. This CDR3 contains 15 residues. The CDR3 spells CASSYSGRGTDTQYF. The DNA of the CDR3 is TGTGCCAGCAGTTACTCGGGGCGTGGGACAGATACGCAGTATTTT.

J is TRBJ2-5 and V is TRBV6-5; possibly TRBD1 or TRBD2 for D (5 bases each). The CDR3 has 14 residues. Looked up from germline, CDR1 is MNHEY and CDR2 is SVGAGI. Trimming took off 7 bases at V and 7 bases at J, with 19 bases between the two ends. CDR3 DNA sequence: TGTGCCAGCAAGTTAGGGGTCCTAGCCGGGACCCAGTACTTC. Protein: CASKLGVLAGTQYF.

The chain uses TRBV19 and TRBJ2-5, with TRBD2 identical over 8 bases. The V and J ends lost 9 bases and 5 bases, in that order; junction bases with no gene match: 8. Per the germline V gene, CDR1 is LNHDA and CDR2 is SQIVND (reference sequence). The CDR3 is 13 amino acids. The CDR3 loop is CASMGLDVETQYF. The CDR3 DNA is TGTGCCAGCATGGGACTAGATGTGGAGACCCAGTACTTC.

This clone has a single count. The chain recombines TRBV28 with TRBJ2-1, with TRBD1 matching 11 bases. The CDR3 length is 14 residues. The germline gives CDR1 MDHEN, CDR2 SYDVKM. The junction had 0 bases not matched to a gene; V was cut back by 2 bases and J by 6 bases. CDR3: CASSLGTGGNEQFF. The DNA for the CDR3 is TGTGCCAGCAGTTTAGGGACAGGGGGCAATGAGCAGTTCTTC.